This TCR beta chain came from a study of radiation and T cells in renal cell carcinoma. On this clone: Antigen unknown.

Broader study findings: From baseline, blood top tumor clonotypes peaked at 2 weeks post-radiation.

CDR1 is SGHRS, CDR2 YFSETQ, per germline. CDR3 length: 14 residues. Trimming stripped 4 bases from V and 5 bases from J, with 16 bases between. Sequencing used immunoSEQ multiplex PCR; TCRdb keeps in-frame clones, though not all of them. Among 150,000 to 200,000 clones, roughly 90% were seen once, and the ten largest hold about 11%. Time point in this sample: blood 4 weeks post-SBRT, at nephrectomy. Treatment indicated: 15 Gy SBRT to primary tumor, nephrectomy 4 weeks later. Nephrectomy followed 15 Gy stereotactic body radiation by 4 weeks. The tumor was a clear cell renal cell carcinoma. This material consisted of blood, taken from a patient whose treatment included radiotherapy and nephrectomy. This clonotype was obtained from a woman aged 45-60 years with renal cell carcinoma. The chain couples TRBV5-1 to TRBJ2-7; tentative D call: TRBD1 (6 bases). The CDR3 loop is CASSPVTGSNEQYF. In DNA, the CDR3 is TGCGCCAGCAGCCCGGTGACAGGATCGAACGAGCAGTACTTC.